This TCR beta chain was found in a study of PD-1 blockade in classical Hodgkin lymphoma. On the study more broadly: Patients had nivolumab dosed at 3 mg/kg, delivered intravenously every 2 weeks. The study's findings and limits: Patients excluded were those beginning nivolumab under 1 year after ASCT. Relative to healthy donors, newly diagnosed patients reportedly had lower baseline TCR diversity, which was reported as lower still in relapsed/refractory patients.

This table comes from immunoSEQ multiplex PCR, and its TCRdb copy is limited to in-frame clones, with some not included. Of some 20,000 clones in the sample, 65% to 85% were seen once. After autologous stem cell transplantation all patients relapsed, and prior brentuximab vedotin exposure differed between cohorts. Comments on this clone: Its antigen is still unknown.

The germline V gene encodes CDR1 MGHDK and CDR2 SYGVNS. This CDR3 is 14 amino acids long. Trimming stripped 2 bases from V and 6 bases from J, with 10 bases between. The source was peripheral blood mononuclear cells (PBMCs), collected at baseline. The rearrangement joins TRBV25-1 to TRBJ1-4; perhaps TRBD1 as D (6 bases). The source of this sequence is a human donor with classical Hodgkin lymphoma. The CDR3 spells CASSEGGRDEKLFF. The DNA of the CDR3 is TGTGCCAGCAGTGAAGGGGGCAGGGATGAAAAACTGTTTTTT.